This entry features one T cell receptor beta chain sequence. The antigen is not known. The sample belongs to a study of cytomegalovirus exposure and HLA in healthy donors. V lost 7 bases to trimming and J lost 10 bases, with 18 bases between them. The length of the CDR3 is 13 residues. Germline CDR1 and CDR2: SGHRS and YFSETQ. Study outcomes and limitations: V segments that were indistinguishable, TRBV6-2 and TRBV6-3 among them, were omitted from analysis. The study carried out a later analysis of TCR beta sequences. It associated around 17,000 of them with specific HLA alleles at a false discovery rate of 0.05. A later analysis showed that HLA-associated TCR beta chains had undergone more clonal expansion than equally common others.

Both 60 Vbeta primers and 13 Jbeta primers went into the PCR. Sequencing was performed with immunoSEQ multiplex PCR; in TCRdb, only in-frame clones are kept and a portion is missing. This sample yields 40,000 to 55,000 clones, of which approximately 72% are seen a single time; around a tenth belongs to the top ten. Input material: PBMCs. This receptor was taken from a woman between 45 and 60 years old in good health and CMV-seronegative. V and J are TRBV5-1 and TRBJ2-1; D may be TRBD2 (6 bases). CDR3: CASAPAGLREQFF. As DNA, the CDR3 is TGCGCCAGCGCTCCAGCGGGCCTTAGGGAGCAGTTCTTC.